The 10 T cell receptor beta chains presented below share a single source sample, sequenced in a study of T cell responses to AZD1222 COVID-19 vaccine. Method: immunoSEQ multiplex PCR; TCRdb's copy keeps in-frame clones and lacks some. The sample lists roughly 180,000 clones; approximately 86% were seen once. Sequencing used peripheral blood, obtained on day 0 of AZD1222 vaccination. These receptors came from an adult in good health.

CDR3 DNA sequence: TGCGCCAGCAGCCACGAGACAGGGTTAGGGGAGCAGTACTTC. This codes for CASSHETGLGEQYF. This chain connects TRBV5-1 to TRBJ2-7, with TRBD1 identical over 7 bases. V gave up 4 bases and J gave up 7 bases; unmatched junction bases: 11. The CDR3 loop spans 14 amino acids. Germline loops: CDR1 SGHRS, CDR2 YFSETQ.

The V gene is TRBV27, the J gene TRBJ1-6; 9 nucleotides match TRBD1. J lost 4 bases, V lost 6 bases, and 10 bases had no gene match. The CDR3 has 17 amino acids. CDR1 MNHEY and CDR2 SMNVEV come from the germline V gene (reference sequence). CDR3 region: CASRLGTGGAYNSPLHF. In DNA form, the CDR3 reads TGTGCCAGCAGGTTAGGAACAGGGGGCGCGTATAATTCACCCCTCCACTTT.

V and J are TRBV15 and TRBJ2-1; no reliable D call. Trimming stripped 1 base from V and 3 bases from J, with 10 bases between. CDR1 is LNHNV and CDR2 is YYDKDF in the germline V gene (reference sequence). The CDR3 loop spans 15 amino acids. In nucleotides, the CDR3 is TGTGCCACCAGCAGAGGACTTCTAGACTACAATGAGCAGTTCTTC. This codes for CATSRGLLDYNEQFF.

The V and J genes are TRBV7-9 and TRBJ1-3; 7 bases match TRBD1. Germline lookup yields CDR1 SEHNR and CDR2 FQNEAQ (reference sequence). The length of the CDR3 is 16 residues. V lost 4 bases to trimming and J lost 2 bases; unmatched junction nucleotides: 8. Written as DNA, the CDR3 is TGTGCCAGCAGCTCCCCCGACAGGGAAGCTGGAAACACCATATATTTT. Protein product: CASSSPDREAGNTIYF.

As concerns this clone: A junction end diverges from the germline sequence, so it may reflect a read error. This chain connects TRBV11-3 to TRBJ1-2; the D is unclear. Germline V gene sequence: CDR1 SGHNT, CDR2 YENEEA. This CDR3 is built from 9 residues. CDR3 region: CASIRGPAF. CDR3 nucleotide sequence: TGTGCCAGCATTAGAGGTCCTGCCTTC.

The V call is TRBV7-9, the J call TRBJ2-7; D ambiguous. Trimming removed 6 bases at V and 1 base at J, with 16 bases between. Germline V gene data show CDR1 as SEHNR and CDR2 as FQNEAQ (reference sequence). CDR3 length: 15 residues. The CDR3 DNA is TGTGCCAGCAGTCCAAGGAGACGCCGATCCTACGAGCAGTACTTC. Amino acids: CASSPRRRRSYEQYF.

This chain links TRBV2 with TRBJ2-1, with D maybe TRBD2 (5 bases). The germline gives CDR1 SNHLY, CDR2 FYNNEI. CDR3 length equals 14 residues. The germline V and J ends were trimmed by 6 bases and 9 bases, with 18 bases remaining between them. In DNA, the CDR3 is TGTGCCAGCAGCCGGGATCCCCCAAACGGTGAGCAGTTCTTC. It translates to CASSRDPPNGEQFF. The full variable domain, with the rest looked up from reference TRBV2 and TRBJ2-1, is EPEVTQTPSHQVTQMGQEVILRCVPISNHLYFYWYRQILGQKVEFLVSFYNNEISEKSEIFDDQFSVERPDGSNFTLKIRSTKLEDSAMYFCASSRDPPNGEQFFGPGTRLTVL.

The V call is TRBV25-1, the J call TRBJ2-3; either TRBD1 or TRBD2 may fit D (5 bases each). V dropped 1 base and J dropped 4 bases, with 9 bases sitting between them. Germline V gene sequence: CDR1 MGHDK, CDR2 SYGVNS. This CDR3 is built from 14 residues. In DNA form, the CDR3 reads TGTGCCAGCAGTGAATGGGGGACGGCAGATACGCAGTATTTT. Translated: CASSEWGTADTQYF.

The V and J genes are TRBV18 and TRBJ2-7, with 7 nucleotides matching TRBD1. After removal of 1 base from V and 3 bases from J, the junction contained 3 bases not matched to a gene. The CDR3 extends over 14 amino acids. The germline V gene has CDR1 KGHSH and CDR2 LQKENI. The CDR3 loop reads CASSPRQGVYEQYF. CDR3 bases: TGTGCCAGCTCACCACGACAGGGAGTCTACGAGCAGTACTTC.

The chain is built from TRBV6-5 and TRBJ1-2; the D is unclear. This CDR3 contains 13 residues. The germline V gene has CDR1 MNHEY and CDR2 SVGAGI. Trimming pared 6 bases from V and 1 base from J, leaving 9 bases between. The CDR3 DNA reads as TGTGCCAGCAGCCCGGGAGGTAACTATGGCTACACCTTC. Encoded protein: CASSPGGNYGYTF.